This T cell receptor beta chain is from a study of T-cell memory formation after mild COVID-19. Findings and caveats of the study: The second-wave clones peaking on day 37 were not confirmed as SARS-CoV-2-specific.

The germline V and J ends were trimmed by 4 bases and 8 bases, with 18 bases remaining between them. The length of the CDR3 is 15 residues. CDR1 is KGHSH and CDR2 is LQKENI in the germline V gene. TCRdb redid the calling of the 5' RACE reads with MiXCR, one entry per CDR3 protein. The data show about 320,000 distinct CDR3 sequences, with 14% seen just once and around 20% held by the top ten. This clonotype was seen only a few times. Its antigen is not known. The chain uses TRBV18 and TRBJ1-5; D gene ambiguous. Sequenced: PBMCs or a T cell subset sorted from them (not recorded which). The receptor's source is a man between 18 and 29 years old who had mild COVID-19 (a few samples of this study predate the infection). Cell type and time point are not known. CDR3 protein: CASSRGMYAVEPQHF. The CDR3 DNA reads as TGTGCCAGCTCACGAGGGATGTACGCGGTGGAGCCCCAGCATTTT. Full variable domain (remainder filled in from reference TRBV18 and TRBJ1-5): NAGVMQNPRHLVRRRGQEARLRCSPMKGHSHVYWYRQLPEEGLKFMVYLQKENIIDESGMPKERFSAEFPKEGPSILRIQQVVRGDSAAYFCASSRGMYAVEPQHFGDGTRLSIL.